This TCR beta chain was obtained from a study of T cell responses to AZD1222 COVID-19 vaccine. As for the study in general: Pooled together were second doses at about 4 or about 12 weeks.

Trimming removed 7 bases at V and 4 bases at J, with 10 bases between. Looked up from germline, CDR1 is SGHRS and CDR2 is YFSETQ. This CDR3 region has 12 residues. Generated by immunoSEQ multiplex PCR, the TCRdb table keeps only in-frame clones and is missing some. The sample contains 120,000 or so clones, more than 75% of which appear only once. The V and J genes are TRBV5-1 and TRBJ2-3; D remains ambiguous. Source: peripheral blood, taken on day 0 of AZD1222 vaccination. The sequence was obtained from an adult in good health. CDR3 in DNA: TGCGCCAGCTCCGAAGGGTCAGATACGCAGTATTTT. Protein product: CASSEGSDTQYF.